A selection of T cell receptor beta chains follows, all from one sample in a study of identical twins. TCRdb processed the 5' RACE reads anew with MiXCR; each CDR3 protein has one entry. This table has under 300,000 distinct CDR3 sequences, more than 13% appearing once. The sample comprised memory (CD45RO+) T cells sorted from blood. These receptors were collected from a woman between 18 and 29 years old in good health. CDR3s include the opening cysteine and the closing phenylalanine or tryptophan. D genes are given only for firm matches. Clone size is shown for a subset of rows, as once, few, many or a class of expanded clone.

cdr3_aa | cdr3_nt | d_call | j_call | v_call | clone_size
CASSLTGELFF | TGTGCCAGCAGCCTTACCGGGGAGCTGTTTTTT | - | TRBJ2-2 | TRBV7-9 | many
CSARLEGANVLTF | TGCAGTGCTAGATTAGAAGGGGCCAACGTCCTGACTTTC | - | TRBJ2-6 | TRBV20-1 | -
CASSTTGNTEAFF | TGTGCCAGCAGCACAACAGGGAACACTGAAGCTTTCTTT | - | TRBJ1-1 | TRBV9 | many
CASSYSTTNEKLFF | TGTGCCAGCAGTTACAGTACAACTAATGAAAAACTGTTTTTT | - | TRBJ1-4 | TRBV6-5 | -
CSASARTGDVQPQHF | TGCAGTGCTAGTGCTCGGACAGGGGACGTTCAGCCCCAGCATTTT | TRBD1 | TRBJ1-5 | TRBV20-1 | few
CSVSTSGSSYEQYF | TGCAGCGTATCGACTAGCGGGAGCTCCTACGAGCAGTACTTC | TRBD2 | TRBJ2-7 | TRBV29-1 | many
CSASQTTSGRAHEQYF | TGCAGTGCTAGCCAAACGACTAGCGGGAGAGCCCACGAGCAGTACTTC | TRBD2 | TRBJ2-7 | TRBV20-1 | -
CATTGTGVRKQYF | TGTGCCACTACCGGGACGGGGGTACGGAAGCAGTACTTC | - | TRBJ2-7 | TRBV27 | few
CSAHGLAGGPTDTQYF | TGCAGTGCTCATGGACTAGCGGGAGGGCCCACAGATACGCAGTATTTT | TRBD2 | TRBJ2-3 | TRBV20-1 | -
CSASGGFPYNEQFF | TGCAGTGCTAGCGGCGGTTTCCCCTACAATGAGCAGTTCTTC | - | TRBJ2-1 | TRBV20-1 | -
CASSLNAAGGTEAFF | TGTGCCAGCAGCTTAAATGCGGCAGGGGGGACTGAAGCTTTCTTT | TRBD1 | TRBJ1-1 | TRBV7-3 | few
CASTRGRWGPHNEQFF | TGTGCCAGCACCAGAGGGAGGTGGGGCCCACACAATGAGCAGTTCTTC | - | TRBJ2-1 | TRBV12-3/TRBV12-4 | many
CATSRDGWVNQPQHF | TGTGCCACCAGCAGAGATGGGTGGGTCAATCAGCCCCAGCATTTT | - | TRBJ1-5 | TRBV15 | few
CASSPVTGEDGELFF | TGTGCCAGCTCACCAGTAACAGGGGAGGACGGGGAGCTGTTTTTT | - | TRBJ2-2 | TRBV18 | -
CASSFGTGIYNSYNEQFF | TGTGCCAGCAGTTTCGGGACAGGGATCTACAACTCCTACAATGAGCAGTTCTTC | TRBD1 | TRBJ2-1 | TRBV12-3/TRBV12-4 | many
CASSTDGDFYNEQFF | TGTGCCAGTAGTACGGACGGAGACTTCTACAATGAGCAGTTCTTC | - | TRBJ2-1 | TRBV19 | -
CASSYTGTGDSWETQYF | TGTGCCAGCAGTTACACCGGGACAGGGGACTCTTGGGAGACCCAGTACTTC | TRBD1 | TRBJ2-5 | TRBV12-3/TRBV12-4 | few
CASSTGRINIQYF | TGCGCCAGCAGTACGGGACGCATAAACATTCAGTACTTC | - | TRBJ2-4 | TRBV10-2 | many
CASSLTNQPQHF | TGTGCCAGCAGTTTAACGAATCAGCCCCAGCATTTT | - | TRBJ1-5 | TRBV6-6 | many
CASIDLAGSGANVLTF | TGCGCCAGCATAGACTTGGCAGGGTCTGGGGCCAACGTCCTGACTTTC | - | TRBJ2-6 | TRBV5-1 | few
CASSSGSGIYEQYF | TGTGCCAGCAGCTCGGGTAGCGGGATTTACGAGCAGTACTTC | TRBD2 | TRBJ2-7 | TRBV5-5 | -
CSVSLSGVLTF | TGCAGCGTTTCACTATCCGGCGTCCTGACTTTC | - | TRBJ2-6 | TRBV29-1 | -
CSAYYRGNYGYTF | TGCAGTGCGTACTACAGGGGGAACTATGGCTACACCTTC | TRBD1 | TRBJ1-2 | TRBV20-1 | -
CASSSDRVAEKLFF | TGTGCCAGCAGTTCGGACAGGGTGGCGGAAAAACTGTTTTTT | TRBD1 | TRBJ1-4 | TRBV12-3/TRBV12-4 | many
CSAREGWRDEQYF | TGCAGTGCTAGAGAAGGGTGGCGCGACGAGCAGTACTTC | - | TRBJ2-7 | TRBV20-1 | few
CASSLNWGYEQYF | TGTGCCAGCAGCTTAAATTGGGGCTACGAGCAGTACTTC | - | TRBJ2-7 | TRBV7-2 | few
CASSQPGRDGANVLTF | TGTGCCAGCAGCCAACCCGGCAGGGATGGGGCCAACGTCCTGACTTTC | - | TRBJ2-6 | TRBV14 | -
CASSLSSTILNEQFF | TGTGCCAGCAGTTTATCGTCAACGATCCTCAATGAGCAGTTCTTC | - | TRBJ2-1 | TRBV27 | -
CSASLGVYQETQYF | TGCAGTGCTAGTCTGGGAGTGTACCAAGAGACCCAGTACTTC | - | TRBJ2-5 | TRBV20-1 | few
CSAFLIGAAENEQYF | TGCAGTGCTTTCCTCATTGGAGCCGCAGAGAACGAGCAGTACTTC | - | TRBJ2-7 | TRBV20-1 | once
CASSFGLAVQETQYF | TGTGCCAGCAGCTTCGGACTAGCGGTACAAGAGACCCAGTACTTC | TRBD2 | TRBJ2-5 | TRBV7-2 | few
CASSERARILYEQYF | TGTGCCAGCAGTGAACGAGCTAGAATTCTCTACGAGCAGTACTTC | - | TRBJ2-7 | TRBV6-1 | -
CASRPASGGANVLTF | TGTGCCAGCAGACCCGCCTCGGGCGGGGCCAACGTCCTGACTTTC | - | TRBJ2-6 | TRBV2 | -
CASSLNGLGEQYF | TGCGCCAGCAGCTTGAACGGCCTCGGGGAGCAGTACTTC | - | TRBJ2-7 | TRBV5-1 | many
CASSRLILF | TGTGCCAGCAGTCGTTTGATCTTGTTT | - | TRBJ1-1 | TRBV11-3 | -
CASSPGQPGNTGELFF | TGTGCCAGCTCACCCGGACAGCCGGGAAACACCGGGGAGCTGTTTTTT | - | TRBJ2-2 | TRBV18 | few
CSAWTVSSNQPQHF | TGCAGTGCGTGGACAGTATCGAGCAATCAGCCCCAGCATTTT | - | TRBJ1-5 | TRBV20-1 | -
CASSRTLTDSPLHF | TGTGCCAGCAGTCGGACTTTGACGGATTCACCCCTCCACTTT | - | TRBJ1-6 | TRBV6-1 | few
CASSPQRVEGETQYF | TGTGCCAGCAGTCCCCAGCGGGTTGAGGGGGAGACCCAGTACTTC | - | TRBJ2-5 | TRBV12-3/TRBV12-4 | many
CASSLRTSGSNEQFF | TGCGCCAGCAGCCTCAGGACTAGCGGGAGTAATGAGCAGTTCTTC | TRBD2 | TRBJ2-1 | TRBV10-1 | many
CSANGRKDTQYF | TGCAGTGCTAACGGCAGGAAGGATACGCAGTATTTT | - | TRBJ2-3 | TRBV20-1 | few
CASSYSSGGAGWTDTQYF | TGTGCCAGCAGTTACTCAAGCGGGGGGGCAGGTTGGACAGATACGCAGTATTTT | TRBD2 | TRBJ2-3 | TRBV6-5 | few
CASSPRRSHAGNEQFF | TGTGCCAGCAGCCCTAGGCGGTCCCACGCGGGGAATGAGCAGTTCTTC | - | TRBJ2-1 | TRBV9 | -
CSVGGGLGSDTQYF | TGCAGCGTTGGAGGGGGACTAGGGTCAGATACGCAGTATTTT | TRBD2 | TRBJ2-3 | TRBV29-1 | -